These T cell receptor beta chains were read from a single sample in a study of blood T cells in healthy people across ages. A single record per CDR3 protein comes from TCRdb applying MiXCR to the 5' RACE reads. The data contain around 1.1 million distinct CDR3 sequences, under 40% of them singletons. Specimen: blood. These receptors were collected from a man between 18 and 29 years old in good health. The CDR3 runs from the conserved cysteine through the conserved F or W. The order of the fields is V gene, clone size, D gene, CDR3 length, J gene, CDR3 DNA, CDR3 protein. A D gene is named only where the DNA matches it firmly. The listing skips clone size in some rows; elsewhere it reads once, few, many or a size class.

v_gene: TRBV6-5
abundance: many
d_gene: .
len: 15
j_gene: TRBJ2-3
CDR3nt: TGTGCCAGCAGCCTAAATGTGGGGGGCACAGATACGCAGTATTTT
CDR3aa: CASSLNVGGTDTQYF

v_gene: TRBV12-3/TRBV12-4
abundance: few
d_gene: TRBD1
len: 11
j_gene: TRBJ1-1
CDR3nt: TGTGCCAGCACCGCAGACAGGGCAGCTTTCTTT
CDR3aa: CASTADRAAFF

v_gene: TRBV3-1
abundance: few
d_gene: TRBD2
len: 18
j_gene: TRBJ2-3
CDR3nt: TGTGCCAGCAGCCAAGGGACTAGCGGGACTTCTAGCACAGATACGCAGTATTTT
CDR3aa: CASSQGTSGTSSTDTQYF

v_gene: TRBV6-1
abundance: .
d_gene: .
len: 15
j_gene: TRBJ1-4
CDR3nt: TGTGCCAGCACACGAGGGGCCCTGAGTCGTGAAAAACTGTTTTTT
CDR3aa: CASTRGALSREKLFF

v_gene: TRBV20-1
abundance: few
d_gene: .
len: 11
j_gene: TRBJ2-1
CDR3nt: TGCAGTGCTTACAGATACAATGAGCAGTTCTTC
CDR3aa: CSAYRYNEQFF

v_gene: TRBV20-1
abundance: .
d_gene: .
len: 15
j_gene: TRBJ2-2
CDR3nt: TGCAGTGCTAGAGATCCCGGACTGGGAACGAGGGGGCTGTTTTTT
CDR3aa: CSARDPGLGTRGLFF

v_gene: TRBV14
abundance: .
d_gene: TRBD1
len: 15
j_gene: TRBJ2-3
CDR3nt: TGTGCCAGCACCCCGGACAGGGCCTTCACAGATACGCAGTATTTT
CDR3aa: CASTPDRAFTDTQYF

v_gene: TRBV20-1
abundance: .
d_gene: .
len: 14
j_gene: TRBJ2-7
CDR3nt: TGCAGTGCACGCAGCTTTGAGGACACCTACGAGCAGTACTTC
CDR3aa: CSARSFEDTYEQYF

v_gene: TRBV4-3
abundance: few
d_gene: .
len: 16
j_gene: TRBJ2-3
CDR3nt: TGCGCCAGCAGCCAAGACGGGGACCGGCCCACAGATACGCAGTATTTT
CDR3aa: CASSQDGDRPTDTQYF

v_gene: TRBV6-5
abundance: few
d_gene: .
len: 15
j_gene: TRBJ1-2
CDR3nt: TGTGCCAGCAGCCGCAGTACCAGGGATCTCTATGGCTACACCTTC
CDR3aa: CASSRSTRDLYGYTF

v_gene: TRBV7-2
abundance: .
d_gene: .
len: 15
j_gene: TRBJ2-3
CDR3nt: TGTGCCAGCAGCCGACTGGGACTTAGCACAGATACGCAGTATTTT
CDR3aa: CASSRLGLSTDTQYF

v_gene: TRBV29-1
abundance: .
d_gene: .
len: 12
j_gene: TRBJ1-1
CDR3nt: TGCAGCGTGACGAATCTATCCACTGAAGCTTTCTTT
CDR3aa: CSVTNLSTEAFF

v_gene: TRBV4-3
abundance: .
d_gene: TRBD1
len: 14
j_gene: TRBJ1-4
CDR3nt: TGCGCCAGCAGCCAAGCTAGGGACAGATTGAAACTGTTTTTT
CDR3aa: CASSQARDRLKLFF

v_gene: TRBV20-1
abundance: .
d_gene: TRBD1
len: 15
j_gene: TRBJ2-5
CDR3nt: TGCAGTGCTAGAGATGGGCAGGGGGCGGTGGAGACCCAGTACTTC
CDR3aa: CSARDGQGAVETQYF

v_gene: TRBV4-2
abundance: .
d_gene: .
len: 13
j_gene: TRBJ2-1
CDR3nt: TGTGCCAGCAGCCAAGATCATGGAGGAATCTCGTTCTTC
CDR3aa: CASSQDHGGISFF

v_gene: TRBV7-8
abundance: few
d_gene: .
len: 14
j_gene: TRBJ1-6
CDR3nt: TGTGCCAGCAGCGCCAGGGTGGATAATTCACCCCTCCACTTT
CDR3aa: CASSARVDNSPLHF

v_gene: TRBV27
abundance: few
d_gene: .
len: 15
j_gene: TRBJ2-1
CDR3nt: TGTGCCAGCAGCCGGTGGGACACCAACTACAATGAGCAGTTCTTC
CDR3aa: CASSRWDTNYNEQFF

v_gene: TRBV12-3/TRBV12-4
abundance: many
d_gene: TRBD1
len: 12
j_gene: TRBJ2-1
CDR3nt: TGTGCCAGCAGGCGACAGGGTAATGAGCAGTTCTTC
CDR3aa: CASRRQGNEQFF

v_gene: TRBV5-1
abundance: few
d_gene: TRBD2
len: 19
j_gene: TRBJ2-3
CDR3nt: TGCGCCAGCAGCTTGGTGGGACCCTCCGGGGGGATCAGCACAGATACGCAGTATTTT
CDR3aa: CASSLVGPSGGISTDTQYF

v_gene: TRBV29-1
abundance: .
d_gene: TRBD1
len: 13
j_gene: TRBJ2-1
CDR3nt: TGCAGCGTCCCGGACAGGGCGGAGAATGAGCAGTTCTTC
CDR3aa: CSVPDRAENEQFF

v_gene: TRBV20-1
abundance: many
d_gene: .
len: 13
j_gene: TRBJ1-5
CDR3nt: TGCAGTGCTAGGGGAAACGGCAATCAGCCCCAGCATTTT
CDR3aa: CSARGNGNQPQHF

v_gene: TRBV20-1
abundance: .
d_gene: TRBD1
len: 14
j_gene: TRBJ1-2
CDR3nt: TGCAGTGCTAGCTTCAGGGGGCGCAACTATGGCTACACCTTC
CDR3aa: CSASFRGRNYGYTF

v_gene: TRBV20-1
abundance: few
d_gene: TRBD1
len: 12
j_gene: TRBJ2-3
CDR3nt: TGCAGTGCTAGACAGGGGGCAGATACGCAGTATTTT
CDR3aa: CSARQGADTQYF

v_gene: TRBV20-1
abundance: .
d_gene: TRBD2
len: 16
j_gene: TRBJ2-1
CDR3nt: TGCAGTGCTAGACTGAAGGGGACTAGCGGATACAATGAGCAGTTCTTC
CDR3aa: CSARLKGTSGYNEQFF

v_gene: TRBV20-1
abundance: .
d_gene: .
len: 14
j_gene: TRBJ2-4
CDR3nt: TGCAGTGCTGGGGGGGACAGCACCAAAAACATTCAGTACTTC
CDR3aa: CSAGGDSTKNIQYF

v_gene: TRBV6-2/TRBV6-3
abundance: .
d_gene: .
len: 13
j_gene: TRBJ2-1
CDR3nt: TGTGCCAGCAGTTCTCGACAGGCCCAGGAGCAGTTCTTC
CDR3aa: CASSSRQAQEQFF

v_gene: TRBV20-1
abundance: .
d_gene: .
len: 14
j_gene: TRBJ1-2
CDR3nt: TGCAGTGCTAGAGAGCAAGGGGAGAGACATGGCTACACCTTC
CDR3aa: CSAREQGERHGYTF

v_gene: TRBV28
abundance: few
d_gene: .
len: 12
j_gene: TRBJ2-5
CDR3nt: TGTGCCAGCGGATTGGGCAGGGAGACCCAGTACTTC
CDR3aa: CASGLGRETQYF

v_gene: TRBV4-2
abundance: few
d_gene: .
len: 16
j_gene: TRBJ2-1
CDR3nt: TGTGCCAGCAGCCCCAACTACCTGGGCCCCGCGGATGAGCAGTTCTTC
CDR3aa: CASSPNYLGPADEQFF

v_gene: TRBV6-1
abundance: few
d_gene: TRBD2
len: 16
j_gene: TRBJ2-7
CDR3nt: TGTGCCAGCAGTGGCGAGCGGGGGGGCCTTTCGGACGAGCAGTACTTC
CDR3aa: CASSGERGGLSDEQYF

v_gene: TRBV20-1
abundance: .
d_gene: .
len: 14
j_gene: TRBJ2-1
CDR3nt: TGCAGTGCTAGAGACTGGACAGCCACCAATGAGCAGTTCTTC
CDR3aa: CSARDWTATNEQFF

v_gene: TRBV20-1
abundance: few
d_gene: TRBD1
len: 15
j_gene: TRBJ1-6
CDR3nt: TGCAGTGCTAGAGGGGGACAGTCTTATAATTCACCCCTCCACTTT
CDR3aa: CSARGGQSYNSPLHF

v_gene: TRBV10-3
abundance: .
d_gene: TRBD1
len: 16
j_gene: TRBJ1-2
CDR3nt: TGTGCCATCAGACTGCTCCGGACAGGGCGATCCGCTGACTACACCTTC
CDR3aa: CAIRLLRTGRSADYTF

v_gene: TRBV11-1
abundance: .
d_gene: TRBD1
len: 14
j_gene: TRBJ1-1
CDR3nt: TGTGCCAGCAGCGGTGTACAGGGGCGCACTGAAGCTTTCTTT
CDR3aa: CASSGVQGRTEAFF

v_gene: TRBV5-1
abundance: .
d_gene: .
len: 13
j_gene: TRBJ2-6
CDR3nt: TGCGCCAGCAGTACCGGGACAAACGACGTCCTGACTTTC
CDR3aa: CASSTGTNDVLTF

v_gene: TRBV20-1
abundance: .
d_gene: .
len: 14
j_gene: TRBJ1-1
CDR3nt: TGCAGTGCTACATTGACAGGCCCGAACACTGAAGCTTTCTTT
CDR3aa: CSATLTGPNTEAFF

v_gene: TRBV14
abundance: few
d_gene: .
len: 16
j_gene: TRBJ2-1
CDR3nt: TGTGCCAGCAGCCAAGATGTCGTTGGCTCCTACAATGAGCAGTTCTTC
CDR3aa: CASSQDVVGSYNEQFF

v_gene: TRBV20-1
abundance: .
d_gene: .
len: 12
j_gene: TRBJ1-1
CDR3nt: TGCAGTGCTAGTTACGAGGACACTGAAGCTTTCTTT
CDR3aa: CSASYEDTEAFF

v_gene: TRBV14
abundance: many
d_gene: .
len: 13
j_gene: TRBJ2-3
CDR3nt: TGTGCCAGCAGCCCGTCAGGGACAGATACGCAGTATTTT
CDR3aa: CASSPSGTDTQYF

v_gene: TRBV4-1
abundance: .
d_gene: TRBD1
len: 16
j_gene: TRBJ2-2
CDR3nt: TGCGCCAGCAGCCCCAGGACAGGGATGAACACCGGGGAGCTGTTTTTT
CDR3aa: CASSPRTGMNTGELFF

v_gene: TRBV27
abundance: .
d_gene: .
len: 15
j_gene: TRBJ2-3
CDR3nt: TGTGCCAGCAGTTTATCGCGGTTTTCCACAGATACGCAGTATTTT
CDR3aa: CASSLSRFSTDTQYF

v_gene: TRBV6-6
abundance: .
d_gene: .
len: 13
j_gene: TRBJ1-5
CDR3nt: TGTGCCAGCACTCCGGCAAGCAATCAGCCCCAGCATTTT
CDR3aa: CASTPASNQPQHF

v_gene: TRBV10-3
abundance: few
d_gene: .
len: 13
j_gene: TRBJ1-1
CDR3nt: TGTGCCATCAGGGACAGCTTGAACACTGAAGCTTTCTTT
CDR3aa: CAIRDSLNTEAFF

v_gene: TRBV12-5
abundance: .
d_gene: TRBD1
len: 16
j_gene: TRBJ2-1
CDR3nt: TGTGCTAGTGGTTTAGTTGGGACAGGGCCTGGAAATGAGCAGTTCTTC
CDR3aa: CASGLVGTGPGNEQFF

v_gene: TRBV6-6
abundance: few
d_gene: .
len: 14
j_gene: TRBJ1-6
CDR3nt: TGTGCCAGCAAATCTAGCTCCTATAATTCACCCCTCCACTTT
CDR3aa: CASKSSSYNSPLHF

v_gene: TRBV6-2/TRBV6-3
abundance: .
d_gene: .
len: 12
j_gene: TRBJ2-7
CDR3nt: TGTGCCAGCACCTCCACCGGGACCGAGCAGTACTTC
CDR3aa: CASTSTGTEQYF